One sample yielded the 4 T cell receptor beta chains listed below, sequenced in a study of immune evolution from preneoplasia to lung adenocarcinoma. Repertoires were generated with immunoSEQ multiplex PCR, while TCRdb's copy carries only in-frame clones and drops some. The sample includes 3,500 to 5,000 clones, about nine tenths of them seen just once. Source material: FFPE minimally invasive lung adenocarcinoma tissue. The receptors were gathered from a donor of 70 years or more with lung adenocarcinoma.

CDR3: CASSFGQGADEQFF. As DNA, the CDR3 is TGTGCCAGCAGCTTTGGACAGGGGGCAGATGAGCAGTTCTTC. The chain couples TRBV5-5 to TRBJ2-1, with TRBD1 matching over 11 bases. The V and J ends lost 2 bases and 8 bases, in that order; junction bases with no gene match: 3. CDR1 and CDR2 (germline): SGHKS, YYEKEE (reference sequence). CDR3 length equals 14 residues. Full variable domain (missing parts from reference TRBV5-5 and TRBJ2-1): DAGVTQSPTHLIKTRGQQVTLRCSPISGHKSVSWYQQVLGQGPQFIFQYYEKEERGRGNFPDRFSARQFPNYSSELNVNALLLGDSALYLCASSFGQGADEQFFGPGTRLTVL.

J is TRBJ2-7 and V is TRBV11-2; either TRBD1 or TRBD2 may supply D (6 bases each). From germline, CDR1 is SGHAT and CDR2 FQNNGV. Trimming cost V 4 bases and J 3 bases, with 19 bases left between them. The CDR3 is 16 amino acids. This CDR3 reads CASSSTWAGGGYEQYF. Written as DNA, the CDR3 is TGTGCCAGCAGCTCAACTTGGGCAGGAGGGGGCTACGAGCAGTACTTC.

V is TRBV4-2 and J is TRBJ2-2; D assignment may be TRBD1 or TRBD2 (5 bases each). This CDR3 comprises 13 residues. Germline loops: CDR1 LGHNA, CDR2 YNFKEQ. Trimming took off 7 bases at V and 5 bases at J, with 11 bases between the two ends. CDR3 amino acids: CASNRGGTGELFF. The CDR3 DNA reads TGTGCCAGCAACCGGGGCGGGACCGGGGAGCTGTTTTTT.

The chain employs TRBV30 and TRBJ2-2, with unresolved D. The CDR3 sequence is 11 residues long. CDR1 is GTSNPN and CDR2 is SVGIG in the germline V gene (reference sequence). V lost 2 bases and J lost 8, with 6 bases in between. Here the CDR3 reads CAWSFEGELFF. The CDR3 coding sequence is TGTGCCTGGAGTTTTGAAGGGGAGCTGTTTTTT.